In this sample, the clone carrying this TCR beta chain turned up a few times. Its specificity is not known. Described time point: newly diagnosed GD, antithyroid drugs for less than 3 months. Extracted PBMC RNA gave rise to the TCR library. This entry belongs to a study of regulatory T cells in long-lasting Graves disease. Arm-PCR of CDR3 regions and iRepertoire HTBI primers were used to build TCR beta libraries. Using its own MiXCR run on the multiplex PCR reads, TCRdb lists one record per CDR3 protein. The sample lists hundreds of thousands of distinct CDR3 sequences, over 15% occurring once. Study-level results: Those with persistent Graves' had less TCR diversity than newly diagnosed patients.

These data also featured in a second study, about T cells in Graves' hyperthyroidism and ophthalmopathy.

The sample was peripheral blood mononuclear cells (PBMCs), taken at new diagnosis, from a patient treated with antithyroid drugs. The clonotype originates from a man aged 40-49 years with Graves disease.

CDR3 DNA sequence: TGTGCCACCAGCAGAGGTGTCAGGGGCACCATATATTTT. It translates to CATSRGVRGTIYF. This rearrangement joins TRBV15 to TRBJ1-3; perhaps TRBD1 as D (6 bases). The germline gives CDR1 LNHNV, CDR2 YYDKDF (reference sequence). Trimming left V 1 base short and J 9 bases short, with 10 bases between. The CDR3 runs 13 residues.